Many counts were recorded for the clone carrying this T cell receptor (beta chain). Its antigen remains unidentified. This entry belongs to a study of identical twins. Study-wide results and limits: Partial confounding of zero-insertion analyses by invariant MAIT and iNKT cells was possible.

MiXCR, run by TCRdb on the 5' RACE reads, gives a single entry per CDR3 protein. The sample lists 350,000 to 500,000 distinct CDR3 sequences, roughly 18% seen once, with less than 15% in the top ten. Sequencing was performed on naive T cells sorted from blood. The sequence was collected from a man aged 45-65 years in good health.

This chain's CDR3 is CASTSSWRSSSGRSKNEQFF. The CDR3 region has the DNA TGTGCCAGCACCAGCAGTTGGCGGTCGTCTAGCGGGAGGTCCAAAAATGAGCAGTTCTTC. The rearrangement uses TRBV12-3 or TRBV12-4 and TRBJ2-1; TRBD2 agrees at 11 bases. The V and J ends lost 7 bases and 7 bases, in that order; junction bases with no gene match: 24. This CDR3 is 20 amino acids long.